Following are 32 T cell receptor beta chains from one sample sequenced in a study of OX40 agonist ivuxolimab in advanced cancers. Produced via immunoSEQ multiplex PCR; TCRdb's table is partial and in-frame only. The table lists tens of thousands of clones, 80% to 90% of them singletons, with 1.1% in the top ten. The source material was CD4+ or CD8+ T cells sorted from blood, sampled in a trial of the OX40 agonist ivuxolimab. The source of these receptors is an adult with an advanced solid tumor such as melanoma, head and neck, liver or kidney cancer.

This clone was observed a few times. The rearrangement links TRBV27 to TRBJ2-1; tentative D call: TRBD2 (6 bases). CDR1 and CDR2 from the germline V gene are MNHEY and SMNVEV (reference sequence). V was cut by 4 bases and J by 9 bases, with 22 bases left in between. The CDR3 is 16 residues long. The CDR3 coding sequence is TGTGCCAGCAGTTCCCTATTCGCGGGGCCTACATCTGAGCAGTTCTTC. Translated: CASSSLFAGPTSEQFF.

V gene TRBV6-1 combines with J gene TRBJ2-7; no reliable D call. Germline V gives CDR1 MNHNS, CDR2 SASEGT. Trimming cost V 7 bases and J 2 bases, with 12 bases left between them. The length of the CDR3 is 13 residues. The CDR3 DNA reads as TGTGCCAGCATACTCGGCGGTACCTACGAGCAGTACTTC. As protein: CASILGGTYEQYF.

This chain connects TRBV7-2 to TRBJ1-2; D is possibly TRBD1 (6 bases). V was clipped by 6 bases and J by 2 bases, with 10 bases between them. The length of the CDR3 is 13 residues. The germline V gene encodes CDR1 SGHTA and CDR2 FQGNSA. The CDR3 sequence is CASRQTGNYGYTF. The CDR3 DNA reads TGTGCCAGCAGACAAACAGGGAACTATGGCTACACCTTC.

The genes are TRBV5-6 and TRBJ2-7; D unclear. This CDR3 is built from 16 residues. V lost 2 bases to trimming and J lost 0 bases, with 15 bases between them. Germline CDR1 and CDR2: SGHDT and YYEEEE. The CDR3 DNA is TGTGCCAGCAGCTTTTGGGTGGACCGAAGCTCCTACGAGCAGTACTTC. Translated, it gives CASSFWVDRSSYEQYF. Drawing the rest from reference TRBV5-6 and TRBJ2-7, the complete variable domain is DAGVTQSPTHLIKTRGQQVTLRCSPKSGHDTVSWYQQALGQGPQFIFQYYEEEERQRGNFPDRFSGHQFPNYSSELNVNALLLGDSALYLCASSFWVDRSSYEQYFGPGTRLTVT.

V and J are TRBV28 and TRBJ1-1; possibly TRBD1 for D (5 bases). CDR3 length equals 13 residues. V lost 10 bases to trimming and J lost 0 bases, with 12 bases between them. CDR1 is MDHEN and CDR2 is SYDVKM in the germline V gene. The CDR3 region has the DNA TGTGCCATCTGGGGCTACTTGAACACTGAAGCTTTCTTT. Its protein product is CAIWGYLNTEAFF.

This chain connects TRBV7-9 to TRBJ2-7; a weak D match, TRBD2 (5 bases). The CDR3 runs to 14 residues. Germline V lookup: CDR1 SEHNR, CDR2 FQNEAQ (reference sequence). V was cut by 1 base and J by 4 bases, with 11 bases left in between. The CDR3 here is CASSLVEDSYEQYF. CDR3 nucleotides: TGTGCCAGCAGCTTAGTGGAGGATTCATACGAGCAGTACTTC.

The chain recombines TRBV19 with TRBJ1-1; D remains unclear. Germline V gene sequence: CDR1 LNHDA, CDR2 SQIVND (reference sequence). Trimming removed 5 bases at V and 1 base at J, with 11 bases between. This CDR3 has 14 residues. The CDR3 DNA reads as TGTGCCAGTAGTGCGATAGACAAGAACACTGAAGCTTTCTTT. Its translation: CASSAIDKNTEAFF.

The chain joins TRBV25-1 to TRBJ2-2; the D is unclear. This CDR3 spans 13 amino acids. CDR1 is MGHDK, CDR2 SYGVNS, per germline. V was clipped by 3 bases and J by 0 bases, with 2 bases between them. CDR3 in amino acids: CASSDTNTGELFF. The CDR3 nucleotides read TGTGCCAGCAGTGACACGAACACCGGGGAGCTGTTTTTT.

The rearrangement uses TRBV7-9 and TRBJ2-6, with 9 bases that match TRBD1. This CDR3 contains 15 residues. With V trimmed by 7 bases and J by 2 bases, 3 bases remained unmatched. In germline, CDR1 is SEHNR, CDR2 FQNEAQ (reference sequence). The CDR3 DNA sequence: TGTGCCAGCACCCGGACAGGGGCTGGGGCCAACGTCCTGACTTTC. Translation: CASTRTGAGANVLTF.

For the CDR3, the DNA is TGTGCCAGCACCAGAGGAGTAGGAGAAAAACTGTTTTTT. It codes for CASTRGVGEKLFF. This chain links TRBV28 with TRBJ1-4; no reliable D call. This CDR3 comprises 13 residues. Trimming shortened V by 7 bases and J by 8 bases, and 14 bases separated the two germline ends. Germline V gives CDR1 MDHEN, CDR2 SYDVKM.

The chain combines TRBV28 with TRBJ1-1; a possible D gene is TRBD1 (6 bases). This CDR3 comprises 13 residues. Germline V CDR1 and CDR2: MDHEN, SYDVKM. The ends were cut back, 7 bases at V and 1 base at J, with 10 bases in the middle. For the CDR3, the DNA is TGTGCCAGCACCTTGACAGGGAACACTGAAGCTTTCTTT. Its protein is CASTLTGNTEAFF.

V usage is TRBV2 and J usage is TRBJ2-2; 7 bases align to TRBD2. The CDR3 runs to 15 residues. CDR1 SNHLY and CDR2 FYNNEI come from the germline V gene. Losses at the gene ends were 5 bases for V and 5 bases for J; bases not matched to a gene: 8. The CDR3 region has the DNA TGTGCCAGCAGTCTTGGCGGGGGTCAAACCGGGGAGCTGTTTTTT. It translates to CASSLGGGQTGELFF.

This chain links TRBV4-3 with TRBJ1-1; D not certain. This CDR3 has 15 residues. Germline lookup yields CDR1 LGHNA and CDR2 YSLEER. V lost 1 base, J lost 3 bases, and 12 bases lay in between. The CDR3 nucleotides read TGCGCCAGCAGCCAAGCTGGCAGGAGGGACACTGAAGCTTTCTTT. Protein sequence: CASSQAGRRDTEAFF.

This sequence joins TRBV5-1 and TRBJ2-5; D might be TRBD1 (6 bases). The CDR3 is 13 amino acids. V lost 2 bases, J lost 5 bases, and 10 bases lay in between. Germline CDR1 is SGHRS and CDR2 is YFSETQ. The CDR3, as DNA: TGCGCCAGCAGCTTACAGGGTTTGGAGACCCAGTACTTC. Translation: CASSLQGLETQYF.

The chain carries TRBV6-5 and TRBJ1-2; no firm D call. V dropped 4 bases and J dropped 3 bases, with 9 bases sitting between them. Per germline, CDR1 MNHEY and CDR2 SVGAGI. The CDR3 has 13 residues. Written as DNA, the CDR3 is TGTGCCAGCAGTTTCCGGGCCCACTATGGCTACACCTTC. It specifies CASSFRAHYGYTF.

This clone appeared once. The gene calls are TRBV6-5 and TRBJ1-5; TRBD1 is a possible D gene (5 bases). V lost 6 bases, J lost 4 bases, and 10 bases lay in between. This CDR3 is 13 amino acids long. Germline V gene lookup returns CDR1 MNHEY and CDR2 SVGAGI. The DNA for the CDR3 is TGTGCCAGCAGGGCCGGGGCTAATCAGCCCCAGCATTTT. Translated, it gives CASRAGANQPQHF.

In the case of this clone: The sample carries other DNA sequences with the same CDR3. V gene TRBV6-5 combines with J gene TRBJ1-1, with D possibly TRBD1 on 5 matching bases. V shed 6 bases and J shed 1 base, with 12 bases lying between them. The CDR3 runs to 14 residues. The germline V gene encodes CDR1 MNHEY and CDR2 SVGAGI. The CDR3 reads CASSRQSSNTEAFF. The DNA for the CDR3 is TGTGCCAGCAGCCGACAGTCCTCGAACACTGAAGCTTTCTTT.

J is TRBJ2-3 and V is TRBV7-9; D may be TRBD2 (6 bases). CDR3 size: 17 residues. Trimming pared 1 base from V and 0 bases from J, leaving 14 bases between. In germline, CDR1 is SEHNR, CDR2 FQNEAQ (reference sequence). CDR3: CASSLGAGIPSTDTQYF. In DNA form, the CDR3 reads TGTGCCAGCAGCTTAGGGGCGGGGATCCCTAGCACAGATACGCAGTATTTT.

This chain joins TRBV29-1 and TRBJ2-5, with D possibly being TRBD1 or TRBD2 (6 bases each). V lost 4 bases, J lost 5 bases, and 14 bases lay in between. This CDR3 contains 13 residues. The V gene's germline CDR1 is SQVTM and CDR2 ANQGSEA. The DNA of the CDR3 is TGCAGCGTTGTTGGAGGGGGGATCGAGACCCAGTACTTC. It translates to CSVVGGGIETQYF. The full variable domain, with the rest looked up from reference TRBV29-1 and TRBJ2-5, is SAVISQKPSRDICQRGTSLTIQCQVDSQVTMMFWYRQQPGQSLTLIATANQGSEATYESGFVIDKFPISRPNLTFSTLTVSNMSPEDSSIYLCSVVGGGIETQYFGPGTRLLVL.

For the CDR3, the DNA is TGTGCCAGCTCACCGGGGTACCAAGAGACCCAGTACTTC. Protein product: CASSPGYQETQYF. The V gene is TRBV18, the J gene TRBJ2-5; D is ambiguous. Germline lookup yields CDR1 KGHSH and CDR2 LQKENI. The CDR3 sequence is 13 residues long. Trimming shortened V by 3 bases and J by 0 bases, and 5 bases separated the two germline ends.

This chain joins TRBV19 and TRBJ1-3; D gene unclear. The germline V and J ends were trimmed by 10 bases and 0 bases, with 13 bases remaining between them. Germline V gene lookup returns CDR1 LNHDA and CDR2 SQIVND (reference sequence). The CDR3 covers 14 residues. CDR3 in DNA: TGTGCCACCGTACCGGTGGGCTCTGGAAACACCATATATTTT. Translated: CATVPVGSGNTIYF.

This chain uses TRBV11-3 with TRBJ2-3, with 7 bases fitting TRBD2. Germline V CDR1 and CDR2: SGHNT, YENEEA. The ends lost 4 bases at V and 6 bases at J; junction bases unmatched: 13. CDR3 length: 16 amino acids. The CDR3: CASSSGLVGMMDTQYF. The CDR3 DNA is TGTGCCAGCAGCTCAGGACTAGTAGGGATGATGGATACGCAGTATTTT.

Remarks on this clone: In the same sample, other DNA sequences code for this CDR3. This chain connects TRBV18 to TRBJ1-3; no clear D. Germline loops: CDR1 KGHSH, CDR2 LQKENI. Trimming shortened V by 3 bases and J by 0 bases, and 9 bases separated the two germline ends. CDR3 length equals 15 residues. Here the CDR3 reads CASSPRGSSGNTIYF. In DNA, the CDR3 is TGTGCCAGCTCACCTCGGGGTAGCTCTGGAAACACCATATATTTT.

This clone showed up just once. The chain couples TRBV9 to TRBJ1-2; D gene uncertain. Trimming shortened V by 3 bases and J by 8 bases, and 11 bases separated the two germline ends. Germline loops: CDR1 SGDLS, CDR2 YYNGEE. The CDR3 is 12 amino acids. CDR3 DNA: TGTGCCAGCAGCGGAGCCGAAGGAGGCTACACCTTC. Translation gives CASSGAEGGYTF.

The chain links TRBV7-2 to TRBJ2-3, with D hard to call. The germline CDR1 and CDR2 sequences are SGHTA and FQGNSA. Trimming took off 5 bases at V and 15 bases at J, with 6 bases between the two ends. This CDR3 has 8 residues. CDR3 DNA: TGTGCCAGCAGCCCTCCTTATTTT. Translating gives CASSPPYF.

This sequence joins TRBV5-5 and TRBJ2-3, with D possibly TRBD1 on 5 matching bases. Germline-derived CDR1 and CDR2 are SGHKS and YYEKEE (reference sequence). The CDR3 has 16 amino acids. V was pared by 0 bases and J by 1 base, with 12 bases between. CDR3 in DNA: TGTGCCAGCAGCTTGGTAAAGGCCAGGGGCACAGATACGCAGTATTTT. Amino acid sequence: CASSLVKARGTDTQYF.

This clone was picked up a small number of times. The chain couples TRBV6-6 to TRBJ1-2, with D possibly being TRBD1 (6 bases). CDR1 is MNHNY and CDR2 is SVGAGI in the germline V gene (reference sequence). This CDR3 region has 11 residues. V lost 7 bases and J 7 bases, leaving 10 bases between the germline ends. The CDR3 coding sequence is TGTGCCAGCACCCAAGGGGGTGGCTACACCTTC. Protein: CASTQGGGYTF.

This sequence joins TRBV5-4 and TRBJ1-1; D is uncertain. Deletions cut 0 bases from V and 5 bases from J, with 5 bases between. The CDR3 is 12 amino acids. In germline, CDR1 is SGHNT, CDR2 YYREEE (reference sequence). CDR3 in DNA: TGTGCCAGCAGCTTGGGGGTTACTGAAGCTTTCTTT. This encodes CASSLGVTEAFF.

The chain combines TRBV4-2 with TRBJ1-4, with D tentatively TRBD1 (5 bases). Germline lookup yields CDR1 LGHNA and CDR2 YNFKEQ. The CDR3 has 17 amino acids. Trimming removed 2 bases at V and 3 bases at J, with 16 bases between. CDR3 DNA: TGTGCCAGCAGCCAATGGGGGTGCCGGGGCTCTAATGAAAAACTGTTTTTT. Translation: CASSQWGCRGSNEKLFF.

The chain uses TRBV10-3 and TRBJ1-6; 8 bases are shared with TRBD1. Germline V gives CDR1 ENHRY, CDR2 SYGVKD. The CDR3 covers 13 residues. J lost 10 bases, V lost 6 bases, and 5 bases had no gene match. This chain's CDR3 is CAIRTDRESPLHF. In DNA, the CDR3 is TGTGCCATCAGGACGGACAGGGAATCACCCCTCCACTTT.

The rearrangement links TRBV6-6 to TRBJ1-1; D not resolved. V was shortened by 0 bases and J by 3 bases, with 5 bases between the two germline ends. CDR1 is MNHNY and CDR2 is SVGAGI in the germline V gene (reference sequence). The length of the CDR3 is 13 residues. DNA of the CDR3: TGTGCCAGCAGTTACTCGGGGTACACTGAAGCTTTCTTT. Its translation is CASSYSGYTEAFF.

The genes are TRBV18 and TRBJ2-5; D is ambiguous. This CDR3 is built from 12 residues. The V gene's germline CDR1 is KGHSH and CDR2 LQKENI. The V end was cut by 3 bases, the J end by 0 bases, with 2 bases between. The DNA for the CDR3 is TGTGCCAGCTCACCCGACCAAGAGACCCAGTACTTC. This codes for CASSPDQETQYF.